This entry lists 29 T cell receptor beta chains sequenced from one sample in a study of PD-L1 blockade in urothelial cancer. Only in-frame clones appear in the TCRdb table, and some are missing; sequencing was by immunoSEQ multiplex PCR. The sample holds more than 95,000 clones, more than 70% seen once. Time point meaning: peripheral blood 6 weeks after treatment start. Sequencing was performed on PBMCs, taken around atezolizumab (anti-PD-L1) treatment. All receptors derive from a man in his fifties with urothelial cancer.

The chain is built from TRBV19 and TRBJ1-1; D is possibly TRBD1 (6 bases). Trimming removed 5 bases at V and 3 bases at J, with 19 bases between. Germline CDR1 and CDR2: LNHDA and SQIVND (reference sequence). This CDR3 region has 16 residues. The CDR3 reads CASSVRGQLRDTEAFF. In DNA form, the CDR3 reads TGTGCCAGTAGTGTCAGGGGCCAACTTAGGGACACTGAAGCTTTCTTT. Supplemented by reference TRBV19 and TRBJ1-1, the full variable domain reads DGGITQSPKYLFRKEGQNVTLSCEQNLNHDAMYWYRQDPGQGLRLIYYSQIVNDFQKGDIAEGYSVSREKKESFPLTVTSAQKNPTAFYLCASSVRGQLRDTEAFFGQGTRLTVV.

This chain joins TRBV7-9 and TRBJ1-2; no clear D gene. Trimming removed 1 base at V and 0 bases at J, with 9 bases between. CDR3 size: 15 residues. The germline V gene has CDR1 SEHNR and CDR2 FQNEAQ (reference sequence). CDR3 sequence reads: CASSLVVGANYGYTF. CDR3 nucleotides: TGTGCCAGCAGCTTAGTTGTCGGAGCTAACTATGGCTACACCTTC.

The chain is built from TRBV6-5 and TRBJ1-2; a possible D gene is TRBD1 (6 bases). Trimming cost V 6 bases and J 7 bases, with 12 bases left between them. Germline V gives CDR1 MNHEY, CDR2 SVGAGI. The CDR3 contains 12 residues. CDR3 nucleotides: TGTGCCAGCAGCTCCAGGACAGCTGGCTACACCTTC. Its translation is CASSSRTAGYTF.

The chain employs TRBV30 and TRBJ2-1, with TRBD2 matching 11 bases. Trimming at V came to 4 bases and at J to 3 bases, leaving 11 bases not matched to a gene. The CDR3 has 17 amino acids. Germline CDR1 reads GTSNPN; CDR2 reads SVGIG (reference sequence). The chain's CDR3 is CAWKALAGGAIYNEQFF. DNA for the CDR3: TGTGCCTGGAAAGCTCTAGCGGGAGGAGCAATCTACAATGAGCAGTTCTTC.

This sequence joins TRBV9 and TRBJ2-7; D is undetermined. Germline assignment: CDR1 SGDLS and CDR2 YYNGEE. V shed 0 bases and J shed 2 bases, with 15 bases lying between them. This CDR3 contains 16 residues. The CDR3 loop reads CASSVASQTPPYEQYF. The DNA of the CDR3 is TGTGCCAGCAGCGTAGCGTCCCAGACTCCCCCCTACGAGCAGTACTTC.

The genes are TRBV6-1 and TRBJ2-5, with 11 bases matching TRBD2. With V trimmed by 4 bases and J by 5 bases, 6 bases remained unmatched. The CDR3 totals 15 residues. The germline CDR1 and CDR2 sequences are MNHNS and SASEGT. The CDR3 here is CASSGLAGGGETQYF. In nucleotides, the CDR3 is TGTGCCAGCAGTGGGCTAGCGGGAGGTGGGGAGACCCAGTACTTC.

V and J are TRBV30 and TRBJ2-5; 12 bases are shared with TRBD2. The CDR3 has 15 residues. J was trimmed by 2 bases and V by 3 bases; bases with no gene match: 4. Germline V gives CDR1 GTSNPN, CDR2 SVGIG (reference sequence). CDR3 nucleotides: TGTGCCTGGAGGACAGGGACTAGCGGGCAAGAGACCCAGTACTTC. Translated: CAWRTGTSGQETQYF.

The chain recombines TRBV7-2 with TRBJ2-5, with D perhaps matching TRBD2 (5 bases). Trimming removed 5 bases from V and 2 bases from J, with 12 bases in between. The CDR3 extends over 14 amino acids. The V gene's germline CDR1 is SGHTA and CDR2 FQGNSA. CDR3 sequence: CASSPWGAQETQYF. In DNA, the CDR3 is TGTGCCAGCAGCCCCTGGGGAGCGCAAGAGACCCAGTACTTC.

The CDR3 spells CASSPGDRYNEQFF. CDR3 bases: TGCGCCAGCAGCCCGGGGGACAGATACAATGAGCAGTTCTTC. The chain has TRBV5-1 and TRBJ2-1; tentative D call: TRBD1 (7 bases). V was shortened by 4 bases and J by 4 bases, with 12 bases between the two germline ends. The CDR3 runs 14 residues. Germline V lookup: CDR1 SGHRS, CDR2 YFSETQ.

The CDR3 DNA is TGTGCCAGCCGAAGGACAGGGTCCACTGAAGCTTTCTTT. Its translation: CASRRTGSTEAFF. This rearrangement joins TRBV28 to TRBJ1-1, with 8 nucleotides matching TRBD1. Germline trimming cut 8 bases from V and 4 bases from J; bases unmatched to any gene: 6. Germline CDR1 reads MDHEN; CDR2 reads SYDVKM. The CDR3 is 13 amino acids.

The chain carries TRBV4-2 and TRBJ1-2, with 10 bases that match TRBD1. The germline V gene encodes CDR1 LGHNA and CDR2 YNFKEQ. The CDR3 has 16 residues. V gave up 6 bases and J gave up 2 bases; unmatched junction bases: 9. CDR3 loop: CASSPDRGSSNYGYTF. CDR3 nucleotides: TGTGCCAGCAGTCCGGACAGGGGGTCATCCAACTATGGCTACACCTTC.

This chain links TRBV6-5 with TRBJ1-1; TRBD1 is a possible D gene (5 bases). This CDR3 is built from 13 residues. Trimming took 7 bases from V and 1 from J, leaving 10 bases between them. Germline V gene sequence: CDR1 MNHEY, CDR2 SVGAGI. The CDR3 sequence: CASIREPNTEAFF. The CDR3 DNA reads as TGTGCCAGCATCAGGGAACCGAACACTGAAGCTTTCTTT.

The genes are TRBV18 and TRBJ1-4; possibly TRBD1 for D (6 bases). The germline V gene encodes CDR1 KGHSH and CDR2 LQKENI. This CDR3 region has 13 residues. With 8 bases removed from V and 5 bases from J, the gap between germline ends came to 12 bases. CDR3 DNA: TGTGCCAGCACAGGGTTGGGAAATGAAAAACTGTTTTTT. Protein product: CASTGLGNEKLFF.

This clone showed up many times. This chain connects TRBV2 to TRBJ1-1, with D maybe TRBD1 (5 bases). The germline V gene has CDR1 SNHLY and CDR2 FYNNEI. V was clipped by 8 bases and J by 2 bases, with 12 bases between them. There are 13 residues in the CDR3. The CDR3 DNA follows: TGTGCCAGCGAGTTCGACAGTAACACTGAAGCTTTCTTT. As protein: CASEFDSNTEAFF.

The chain uses TRBV5-6 and TRBJ2-2; D is perhaps TRBD2 (6 bases). Germline lookup yields CDR1 SGHDT and CDR2 YYEEEE. Trimming removed 2 bases from V and 5 bases from J, with 7 bases in between. The CDR3 contains 13 residues. The CDR3 region has the DNA TGTGCCAGCAGCTTAGGAGGGACCGGGGAGCTGTTTTTT. This sequence encodes CASSLGGTGELFF.

This chain uses TRBV18 with TRBJ2-1; a weak D match, TRBD1 (6 bases). CDR1 is KGHSH and CDR2 is LQKENI in the germline V gene. Trimming pared 8 bases from V and 6 bases from J, leaving 14 bases between. The length of the CDR3 is 13 residues. CDR3 residues: CASEQGLANEQFF. CDR3 coding DNA: TGTGCCAGCGAACAGGGCCTCGCCAATGAGCAGTTCTTC. The full variable domain, in which reference TRBV18 and TRBJ2-1 provide the parts outside the CDR3, is NAGVMQNPRHLVRRRGQEARLRCSPMKGHSHVYWYRQLPEEGLKFMVYLQKENIIDESGMPKERFSAEFPKEGPSILRIQQVVRGDSAAYFCASEQGLANEQFFGPGTRLTVL.

The rearrangement joins TRBV28 to TRBJ2-3; 12 nucleotides line up with TRBD2. The CDR3 covers 20 residues. Germline V gene data show CDR1 as MDHEN and CDR2 as SYDVKM. V dropped 1 base and J dropped 6; count of bases not matched to a gene: 17. CDR3 amino acids: CASSLSPLLLAGGQGDTQYF. The CDR3 coding sequence is TGTGCCAGCAGTTTATCTCCCCTCCTACTAGCGGGAGGTCAGGGCGATACGCAGTATTTT.

This clone appeared once. The V gene is TRBV15, the J gene TRBJ2-7, with 11 bases identical to TRBD2. The trim removed 5 bases at V and 1 base at J, leaving 4 bases unmatched. The germline V gene encodes CDR1 LNHNV and CDR2 YYDKDF (reference sequence). The CDR3 covers 15 residues. The CDR3 DNA follows: TGTGCCACCAGCTCCACTAGCGGGAGATCCTACGAGCAGTACTTC. It is translated as CATSSTSGRSYEQYF. The variable domain in full, with the rest retrieved from reference TRBV15 and TRBJ2-7, is DAMVIQNPRYQVTQFGKPVTLSCSQTLNHNVMYWYQQKSSQAPKLLFHYYDKDFNNEADTPDNFQSRRPNTSFCFLDIRSPGLGDTAMYLCATSSTSGRSYEQYFGPGTRLTVT.

The V call is TRBV18, the J call TRBJ2-1, with a tentative D call TRBD2 (6 bases). Trimming removed 3 bases from V and 13 bases from J, with 16 bases in between. The CDR3 contains 13 residues. CDR1 KGHSH and CDR2 LQKENI come from the germline V gene. The CDR3, as DNA: TGTGCCAGCTCACCGCAAAGGGTAGCGGATCAGTTCTTC. Translation: CASSPQRVADQFF.

This sequence joins TRBV19 and TRBJ1-5, with 9 bases matching TRBD1. The CDR3 loop spans 15 amino acids. The trim removed 3 bases at V and 7 bases at J, leaving 7 bases unmatched. The germline CDR1 and CDR2 sequences are LNHDA and SQIVND (reference sequence). CDR3 coding DNA: TGTGCCAGTAGTATGGACAGGGGTATCGGGCAGCCCCAGCATTTT. It yields the protein CASSMDRGIGQPQHF.

The J gene is TRBJ2-5, the V gene TRBV30, with TRBD1 as a possible D gene (6 bases). Germline V lookup: CDR1 GTSNPN, CDR2 SVGIG (reference sequence). The CDR3 consists of 12 residues. Trimming shortened V by 2 bases and J by 6 bases, and 10 bases separated the two germline ends. CDR3 loop: CAWSSQGKTQYF. The CDR3, as DNA: TGTGCCTGGAGTTCACAGGGAAAGACCCAGTACTTC.

The chain uses TRBV27 and TRBJ2-1; 8 nucleotides align to TRBD2. This CDR3 has 14 amino acids. The germline V gene encodes CDR1 MNHEY and CDR2 SMNVEV (reference sequence). The J segment lost 1 base and the V segment lost 8 bases, leaving 4 bases of the junction unmatched. The CDR3, as DNA: TGTGCCAGCTATAGCGGGGCTTCCTACAATGAGCAGTTCTTC. Protein product: CASYSGASYNEQFF.

The V and J genes are TRBV19 and TRBJ2-7, with D maybe TRBD1 (6 bases). The CDR3 contains 15 residues. The germline CDR1 and CDR2 sequences are LNHDA and SQIVND (reference sequence). Trimming pared 5 bases from V and 3 bases from J, leaving 17 bases between. CDR3 residues: CASSLVSRTVYEQYF. The CDR3 nucleotides read TGTGCCAGTAGTCTAGTAAGCCGGACAGTCTACGAGCAGTACTTC.

The rearrangement links TRBV28 to TRBJ1-2; the D gene is possibly TRBD1 (5 bases). The V end was cut by 0 bases, the J end by 8 bases, with 13 bases between. CDR3 length: 14 residues. Germline CDR1 reads MDHEN; CDR2 reads SYDVKM. The CDR3, as DNA: TGTGCCAGCAGTTTATGGACAGCGATCTACGGCTACACCTTC. It codes for CASSLWTAIYGYTF.

The chain uses TRBV2 and TRBJ1-1; 8 bases match TRBD1. J was trimmed by 3 bases and V by 6 bases; bases with no gene match: 6. The CDR3 extends over 14 amino acids. Germline values: CDR1 SNHLY, CDR2 FYNNEI. The CDR3 is CASRQGAPHTEAFF. The CDR3 DNA reads as TGTGCCAGCAGGCAGGGGGCCCCCCACACTGAAGCTTTCTTT.

This sequence joins TRBV27 and TRBJ2-1; weak D call: TRBD2 (6 bases). Germline CDR1 is MNHEY and CDR2 is SMNVEV (reference sequence). V was trimmed by 3 bases and J by 5 bases, leaving 14 bases between them. The CDR3 sequence is 15 residues long. CDR3 loop: CASSFGVAANNEQFF. CDR3 nucleotides: TGTGCCAGCAGTTTCGGAGTAGCGGCGAACAATGAGCAGTTCTTC.

The V and J genes are TRBV19 and TRBJ1-6; 8 bases match TRBD1. Germline V lookup: CDR1 LNHDA, CDR2 SQIVND (reference sequence). The CDR3 runs 14 residues. J lost 4 bases, V lost 6 bases, and 2 bases had no gene match. CDR3 coding DNA: TGTGCCAGTAGCCGGGACAGGTATAATTCACCCCTCCACTTT. It codes for CASSRDRYNSPLHF.

The chain uses TRBV9 and TRBJ2-7; D might be TRBD2 (6 bases). Trimming removed 7 bases at V and 0 bases at J, with 11 bases between. Germline CDR1 and CDR2: SGDLS and YYNGEE. The CDR3 spans 13 residues. The CDR3 sequence: CASGRESSYEQYF. CDR3 in DNA: TGTGCCAGCGGTCGGGAGAGCTCCTACGAGCAGTACTTC. Together with reference TRBV9 and TRBJ2-7, the CDR3 gives the full variable domain: DSGVTQTPKHLITATGQRVTLRCSPRSGDLSVYWYQQSLDQGLQFLIQYYNGEERAKGNILERFSAQQFPDLHSELNLSSLELGDSALYFCASGRESSYEQYFGPGTRLTVT.

This chain joins TRBV5-4 and TRBJ2-1, with 13 bases that match TRBD2. The CDR3 loop spans 17 amino acids. Trimming cost V 4 bases and J 5 bases; bases outside gene matches: 9. Germline V gene data show CDR1 as SGHNT and CDR2 as YYREEE (reference sequence). In DNA, the CDR3 is TGTGCCAGCAGCGGGGGACTAGCGGGGTATAGCGACAATGAGCAGTTCTTC. Residues: CASSGGLAGYSDNEQFF.